This TCR beta chain was recovered during a study of graft-versus-host responses after intestinal transplantation. Clones were sequenced by immunoSEQ multiplex PCR, and TCRdb holds only the in-frame ones, with some missing. Here the sample spans about 54,000 clones, 91% being singletons. This CDR3 is 14 amino acids long. Germline V gene data show CDR1 as MNHNS and CDR2 as SASEGT. Trimming removed 6 bases from V and 12 bases from J; junction bases left unmatched: 10. This receptor was identified in a human patient who received an intestinal transplant, so some T cells may come from the graft donor. The sample here was PBMCs, taken 650 to 670 days after intestinal transplant. This chain joins TRBV6-1 and TRBJ1-6; 8 nucleotides line up with TRBD1. The CDR3 reads CASSADRGRGPLHF. In nucleotides, the CDR3 is TGTGCCAGCAGCGCAGACAGGGGCCGTGGACCCCTCCACTTT.